This T cell receptor beta chain was recorded in a study of cytomegalovirus exposure and HLA in healthy donors. The CDR3 runs 15 residues. Trimming took off 4 bases at V and 6 bases at J, with 18 bases between the two ends. CDR1 MNHEY and CDR2 SVGAGI come from the germline V gene. Findings and limits, study-wide: A later analysis reportedly found that, within productive TCRs, an Asian-associated ancestry cluster had fewer N-insertions than the mean observed across the roughly 630 donors. The records held CMV serostatus as the only immune exposure information. With later analysis, a missense DCLRE1C variant became linked to TCR beta V- and J-gene trimming. Testing in vitro showed a few CMV-associated chains specific for CMV antigens.

Primers included in the PCR were 60 Vbeta and 13 Jbeta primers. Clones were read by immunoSEQ multiplex PCR, and TCRdb kept only the in-frame ones, dropping some. The data hold 120,000 or so clones, with approximately 61% observed a single time. Regarding this clone: Its antigen remains unidentified.

J is TRBJ1-2 and V is TRBV6-5, with D unclear. Source material: PBMCs. The sequence derives from a man under 40 in good health and CMV-seropositive. DNA for the CDR3: TGTGCCAGCAGTTCCCTCCAGGCAGGAATTAATGGCTACACCTTC. This encodes CASSSLQAGINGYTF.